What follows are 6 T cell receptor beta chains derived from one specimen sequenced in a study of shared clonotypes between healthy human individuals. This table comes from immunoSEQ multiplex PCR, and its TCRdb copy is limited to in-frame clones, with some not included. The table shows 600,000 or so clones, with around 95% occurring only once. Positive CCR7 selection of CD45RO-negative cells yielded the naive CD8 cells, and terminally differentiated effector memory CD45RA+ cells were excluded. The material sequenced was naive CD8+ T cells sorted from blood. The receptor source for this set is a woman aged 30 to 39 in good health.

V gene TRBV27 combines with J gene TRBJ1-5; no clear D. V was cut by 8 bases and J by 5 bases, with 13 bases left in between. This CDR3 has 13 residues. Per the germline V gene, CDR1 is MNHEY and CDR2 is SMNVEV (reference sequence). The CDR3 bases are TGTGCCAGCGGAGGCCCCGGGGATCAGCCCCAGCATTTT. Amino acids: CASGGPGDQPQHF.

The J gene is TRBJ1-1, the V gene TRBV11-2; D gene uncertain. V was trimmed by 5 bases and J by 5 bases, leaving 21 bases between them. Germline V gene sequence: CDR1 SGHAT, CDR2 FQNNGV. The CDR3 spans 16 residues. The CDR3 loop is CASSPRAGPMVTEAFF. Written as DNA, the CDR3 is TGTGCCAGCAGCCCTAGAGCGGGTCCCATGGTTACTGAAGCTTTCTTT.

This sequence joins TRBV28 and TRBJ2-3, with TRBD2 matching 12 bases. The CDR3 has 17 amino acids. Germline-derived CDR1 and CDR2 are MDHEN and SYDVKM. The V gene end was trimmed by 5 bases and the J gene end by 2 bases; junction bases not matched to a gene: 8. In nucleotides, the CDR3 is TGTGCCAGCAGTACCAGTCTAGCGGGAGGGGTCACAGATACGCAGTATTTT. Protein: CASSTSLAGGVTDTQYF.

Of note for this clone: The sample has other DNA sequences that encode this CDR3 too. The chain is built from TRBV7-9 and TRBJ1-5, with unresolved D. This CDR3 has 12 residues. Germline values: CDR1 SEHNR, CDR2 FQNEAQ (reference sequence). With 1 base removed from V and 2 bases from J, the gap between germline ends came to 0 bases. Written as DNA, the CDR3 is TGTGCCAGCAGCTTAGGCAATCAGCCCCAGCATTTT. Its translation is CASSLGNQPQHF.

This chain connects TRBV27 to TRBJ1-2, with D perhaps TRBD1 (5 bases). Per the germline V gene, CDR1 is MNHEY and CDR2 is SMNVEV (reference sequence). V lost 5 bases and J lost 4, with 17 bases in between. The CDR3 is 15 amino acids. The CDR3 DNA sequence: TGTGCCAGCAGTCCCTACGGGGGGAGCCCCTATGGCTACACCTTC. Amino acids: CASSPYGGSPYGYTF.

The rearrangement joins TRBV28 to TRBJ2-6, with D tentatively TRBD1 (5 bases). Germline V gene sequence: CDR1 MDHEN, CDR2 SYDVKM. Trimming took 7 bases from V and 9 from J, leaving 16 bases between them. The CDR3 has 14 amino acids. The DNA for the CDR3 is TGTGCCAGCACTCCGACAGTGATTAGCAACGTCCTGACTTTC. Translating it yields CASTPTVISNVLTF.